A selection of T cell receptor beta chains follows, all from one sample in a study of blood T cell repertoires in COVID-19. Assay used: immunoSEQ multiplex PCR; TCRdb lists only in-frame clones, some missing. The sample consists of some 140,000 clones, around 84% of them appearing once. The sequencing input was peripheral blood. All receptors come from a man older than 75 with acute or convalescent COVID-19. Both conserved end residues are part of each CDR3. The order of the fields is J gene, V gene, D gene, clone size, CDR3 protein, CDR3 DNA. A D gene is named only where the DNA matches it firmly. Rows may omit the clone size; those that give it use once, few, many or a size class.

>TRBJ2-6|TRBV6-1|TRBD1|once
CASSAGTVSGANVLTF
TGTGCCAGCAGTGCCGGGACAGTCTCTGGGGCCAACGTCCTGACTTTC
>TRBJ2-6|TRBV7-3|TRBD2|NA
CASSVSGGYSGANVLTF
TGTGCCAGCAGCGTAAGCGGGGGCTACTCTGGGGCCAACGTCCTGACTTTC
>TRBJ2-1|TRBV19|TRBD1|many
CASSPDREGEQFF
TGTGCCAGTAGCCCGGACAGGGAAGGTGAGCAGTTCTTC
>TRBJ2-2|TRBV6-5|TRBD1|NA
CASSYLTGVTGELFF
TGTGCCAGCAGTTACTTGACAGGGGTCACCGGGGAGCTGTTTTTT
>TRBJ2-2|TRBV2|TRBD1|NA
CASSASGDRGLVTGELFF
TGTGCCAGCAGCGCTTCAGGGGACAGGGGGCTTGTCACCGGGGAGCTGTTTTTT
>TRBJ2-1|TRBV4-2|TRBD2|NA
CASSPTSGQSSYNEQFF
TGTGCCAGCAGCCCAACTAGCGGTCAGAGCTCCTACAATGAGCAGTTCTTC
>TRBJ1-5|TRBV3-1/TRBV3-2|TRBD1|few
CASSLGTGGNQPQHF
TGTGCCAGCAGCTTAGGGACAGGGGGCAATCAGCCCCAGCATTTT
>TRBJ1-3|TRBV28|TRBD1|NA
CASSNRGPGNTIYF
TGTGCCAGCAGTAACAGGGGTCCAGGAAACACCATATATTTT
>TRBJ1-5|TRBV3-1/TRBV3-2|TRBD1|few
CASSRGTGWEVNQPQHF
TGTGCCAGCAGCCGAGGGACAGGGTGGGAAGTAAATCAGCCCCAGCATTTT
>TRBJ2-3|TRBV12-5|NA|NA
CASARRADTQYF
TGTGCTAGTGCCCGGAGGGCTGATACGCAGTATTTT
>TRBJ1-2|TRBV6-5|TRBD1|NA
CASHQGQGAGGYTF
TGTGCCAGCCACCAGGGACAGGGGGCGGGTGGCTACACCTTC
>TRBJ2-3|TRBV7-9|TRBD2|NA
CASSPTSGGTDTQYF
TGTGCCAGCAGCCCCACTAGCGGGGGCACAGATACGCAGTATTTT
>TRBJ2-7|TRBV4-3|NA|once
CARNSFGEQYF
TGCGCCAGGAACAGCTTTGGCGAGCAGTACTTC
>TRBJ2-2|TRBV6-4|NA|NA
CASSVGHPGELFF
TGTGCCAGCAGTGTCGGACACCCCGGGGAGCTGTTTTTT
>TRBJ1-4|TRBV2|NA|NA
CASTGSPTNEKLFF
TGTGCCAGCACGGGGTCCCCCACAAATGAAAAACTGTTTTTT
>TRBJ2-5|TRBV4-2|TRBD2|once
CASSQDPGGRGGLETQYF
TGTGCCAGCAGCCAAGACCCCGGAGGGCGGGGGGGCCTAGAGACCCAGTACTTC
>TRBJ2-1|TRBV28|NA|NA
CASIGGGQGEQFF
TGTGCCAGCATTGGGGGGGGCCAGGGTGAGCAGTTCTTC
>TRBJ2-7|TRBV12-3/TRBV12-4|TRBD1|NA
CASSAYRGEQYF
TGTGCCAGCAGTGCTTACAGGGGCGAGCAGTACTTC
>TRBJ2-7|TRBV19|TRBD1|NA
CATHKPGQGNEQYF
TGTGCCACCCATAAACCGGGACAGGGAAACGAGCAGTACTTC
>TRBJ2-3|TRBV5-1|TRBD2|once
CASSLDSSGGGTQYF
TGCGCCAGCAGCTTGGATTCTAGCGGGGGAGGGACGCAGTATTTT
>TRBJ2-2|TRBV5-1|TRBD1|NA
CASTPTGDLGELFF
TGCGCCAGCACCCCCACAGGGGATCTCGGGGAGCTGTTTTTT
>TRBJ1-2|TRBV2|NA|once
CASSDTSTRGYTF
TGTGCCAGCAGTGACACATCCACCCGCGGCTACACCTTC
>TRBJ2-2|TRBV4-2|TRBD2|NA
CASSQEPAGGLLGELFF
TGTGCCAGCAGCCAAGAGCCAGCGGGGGGGCTTCTCGGGGAGCTGTTTTTT
>TRBJ2-1|TRBV2|NA|NA
CASSASGSSYNEQFF
TGTGCCAGCAGTGCCAGCGGGTCCTCCTACAATGAGCAGTTCTTC
>TRBJ2-2|TRBV5-1|NA|NA
CASSLALPSRGTGELFF
TGCGCCAGCAGCTTGGCCCTACCGAGTCGGGGCACCGGGGAGCTGTTTTTT
>TRBJ1-1|TRBV30|NA|few
CAWRPYSGEGAEAFF
TGTGCCTGGAGGCCCTATTCTGGGGAGGGGGCTGAAGCTTTCTTT
>TRBJ2-3|TRBV19|TRBD2|NA
CASSGRLAGKTDTQYF
TGTGCCAGTAGTGGTAGACTAGCGGGGAAGACAGATACGCAGTATTTT
>TRBJ1-4|TRBV7-9|NA|NA
CASSPGGFRQPNEKLFF
TGTGCCAGCAGCCCTGGAGGTTTCCGCCAGCCTAATGAAAAACTGTTTTTT
>TRBJ1-5|TRBV24-1|NA|NA
CATSPSGGGGNQPQHF
TGTGCCACCAGCCCCTCGGGGGGCGGGGGTAATCAGCCCCAGCATTTT